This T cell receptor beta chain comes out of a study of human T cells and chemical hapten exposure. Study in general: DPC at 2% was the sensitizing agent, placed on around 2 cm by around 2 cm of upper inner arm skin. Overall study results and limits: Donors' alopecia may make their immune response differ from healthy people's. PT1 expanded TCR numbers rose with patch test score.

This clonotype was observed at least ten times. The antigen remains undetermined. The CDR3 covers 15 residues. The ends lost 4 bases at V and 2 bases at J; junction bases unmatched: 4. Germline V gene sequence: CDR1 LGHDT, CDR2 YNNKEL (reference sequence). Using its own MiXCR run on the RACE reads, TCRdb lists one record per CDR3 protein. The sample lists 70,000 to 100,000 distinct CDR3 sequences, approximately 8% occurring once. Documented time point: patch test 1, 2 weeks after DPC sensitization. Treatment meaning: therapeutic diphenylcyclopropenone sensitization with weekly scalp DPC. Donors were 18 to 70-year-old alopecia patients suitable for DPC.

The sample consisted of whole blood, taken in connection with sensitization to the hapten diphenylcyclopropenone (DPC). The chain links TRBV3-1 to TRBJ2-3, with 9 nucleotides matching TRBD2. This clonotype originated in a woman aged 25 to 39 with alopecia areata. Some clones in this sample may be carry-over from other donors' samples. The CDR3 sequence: CASSLLAGPTDTQYF. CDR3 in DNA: TGTGCCAGCAGCCTCCTAGCGGGGCCCACAGATACGCAGTATTTT.